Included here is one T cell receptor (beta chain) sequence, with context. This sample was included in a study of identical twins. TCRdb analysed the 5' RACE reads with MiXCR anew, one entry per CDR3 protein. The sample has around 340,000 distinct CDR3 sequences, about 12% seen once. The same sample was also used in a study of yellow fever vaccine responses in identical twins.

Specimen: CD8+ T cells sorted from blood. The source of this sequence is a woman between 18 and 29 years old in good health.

The CDR3 DNA reads as TGTGCCAGCGTGAGGGATACGCAGTATTTT. Translating it yields CASVRDTQYF. V is TRBV6-1 and J is TRBJ2-3, with D unresolved. Between the trimmed V and J ends, which lost 8 bases and 6 bases, there was a span of 6 bases. CDR1 is MNHNS, CDR2 SASEGT, per germline. This CDR3 contains 10 residues.